Shown below are 30 T cell receptor beta chains from a single sample sequenced in a study of T cell responses to AZD1222 COVID-19 vaccine. Repertoires were generated with immunoSEQ multiplex PCR, while TCRdb's copy carries only in-frame clones and drops some. The sample records tens of thousands of clones, 85% to 90% being singletons. The sequenced sample was peripheral blood, obtained on day 0 of AZD1222 vaccination. The receptors shown here come from an adult in good health.

The CDR3 DNA follows: TGTGCCAGCAGTGGGACAGGGGGCGCAAGCTATGGCTACACCTTC. It is translated as CASSGTGGASYGYTF. The chain joins TRBV2 to TRBJ1-2; the match to TRBD1 covers 11 bases. The ends lost 4 bases at V and 4 bases at J; junction bases unmatched: 5. CDR3 length: 15 amino acids. In germline, CDR1 is SNHLY, CDR2 FYNNEI.

This chain connects TRBV7-2 to TRBJ1-3; TRBD1 matches at 8 bases. The CDR3 runs 15 residues. CDR1 is SGHTA and CDR2 is FQGNSA in the germline V gene. Trimming cost V 5 bases and J 0 bases; bases outside gene matches: 3. CDR3 DNA: TGTGCCAGCAGCCCGGACAGGGCCTCTGGAAACACCATATATTTT. Translation: CASSPDRASGNTIYF.

V is TRBV28 and J is TRBJ2-5; 7 positions match TRBD1. The V gene end was trimmed by 7 bases and the J gene end by 5 bases; junction bases not matched to a gene: 13. There are 15 residues in the CDR3. Germline V gene data show CDR1 as MDHEN and CDR2 as SYDVKM. The CDR3 bases are TGTGCCAGCACTACATCTAGGGGGCTCCGTGAGACCCAGTACTTC. This codes for CASTTSRGLRETQYF.

The V gene is TRBV28, the J gene TRBJ2-7; either TRBD1 or TRBD2 may fit D (5 bases each). With 8 bases removed from V and 2 bases from J, the gap between germline ends came to 13 bases. This CDR3 is 13 amino acids long. Germline CDR1 is MDHEN and CDR2 is SYDVKM. CDR3 DNA: TGTGCCAGCTCTGGGGACGTTACCTACGAGCAGTACTTC. It encodes CASSGDVTYEQYF.

This sequence joins TRBV11-3 and TRBJ2-7, with D possibly matching TRBD1 (6 bases). Germline values: CDR1 SGHNT, CDR2 YENEEA. The germline V and J ends were trimmed by 1 base and 0 bases, with 7 bases remaining between them. The CDR3 has 14 amino acids. The CDR3 spells CASSLGDNSYEQYF. DNA for the CDR3: TGTGCCAGCAGCTTAGGGGACAACTCCTACGAGCAGTACTTC.

The chain uses TRBV5-1 and TRBJ1-1; 7 bases align to TRBD1. Trimming took 2 bases from V and 4 from J; bases not matched to a gene: 8. This CDR3 has 15 residues. Per the germline V gene, CDR1 is SGHRS and CDR2 is YFSETQ. The CDR3 DNA sequence: TGCGCCAGCAGCTTCTCTTTCGAGGGGGCCACTGAAGCTTTCTTT. This sequence encodes CASSFSFEGATEAFF.

This clone was seen a single time. The chain combines TRBV19 with TRBJ1-6, with D perhaps matching TRBD1 (5 bases). The CDR3 covers 15 residues. Trimming cost V 5 bases and J 9 bases, with 17 bases left between them. Germline-derived CDR1 and CDR2 are LNHDA and SQIVND (reference sequence). The CDR3 loop is CASSPGTPLGSPLHF. The CDR3 DNA reads as TGTGCCAGTAGTCCGGGGACTCCCTTGGGTTCACCCCTCCACTTT. The whole variable domain, filled in from reference TRBV19 and TRBJ1-6, reads DGGITQSPKYLFRKEGQNVTLSCEQNLNHDAMYWYRQDPGQGLRLIYYSQIVNDFQKGDIAEGYSVSREKKESFPLTVTSAQKNPTAFYLCASSPGTPLGSPLHFGNGTRLTVT.

The chain has TRBV5-6 and TRBJ1-1; TRBD1 agrees at 7 bases. J was trimmed by 4 bases and V by 4 bases; bases with no gene match: 10. Germline V gene lookup returns CDR1 SGHDT and CDR2 YYEEEE. The CDR3 extends over 15 amino acids. For the CDR3, the DNA is TGTGCCAGCAGCCCTGGCGTAACAGGGGCCACTGAAGCTTTCTTT. It encodes CASSPGVTGATEAFF.

This sequence joins TRBV7-3 and TRBJ1-1; D gene unclear. V lost 4 bases and J lost 0, with 6 bases in between. CDR3 length: 13 residues. Per the germline V gene, CDR1 is SGHTA and CDR2 is FQGTGA. The CDR3 sequence is CASSSFLNTEAFF. The CDR3 nucleotides read TGTGCCAGCAGCTCATTCCTGAACACTGAAGCTTTCTTT.

The J gene is TRBJ2-5, the V gene TRBV6-1; no clear D. With 7 bases removed from V and 5 bases from J, the gap between germline ends came to 14 bases. Germline V lookup: CDR1 MNHNS, CDR2 SASEGT. The CDR3 is 13 amino acids. For the CDR3, the DNA is TGTGCCAGCACCAAATATTTCGCGGAGACCCAGTACTTC. Protein sequence: CASTKYFAETQYF.

The rearrangement joins TRBV5-1 to TRBJ1-1, with 7 bases aligning to TRBD1. Per the germline V gene, CDR1 is SGHRS and CDR2 is YFSETQ. The CDR3 is 14 amino acids. V shed 4 bases and J 3 bases; nucleotides not matched to a gene: 6. CDR3 DNA: TGCGCCAGCAGCCCGGGACAGAGGGACACTGAAGCTTTCTTT. It yields the protein CASSPGQRDTEAFF.

The chain is built from TRBV18 and TRBJ2-5; D gene ambiguous. The CDR3 is 12 residues long. Germline-derived CDR1 and CDR2 are KGHSH and LQKENI. The V gene lost 5 bases and the J gene lost 5 bases, with 9 bases spanning the gap. CDR3 DNA: TGTGCCAGCTCATCTGAGGTGGAGACCCAGTACTTC. This translates into CASSSEVETQYF.

This clone was counted a single time. This rearrangement joins TRBV3-1 (or the pseudogene TRBV3-2) to TRBJ2-7, with D tentatively TRBD2 (6 bases). The germline CDR1 and CDR2 sequences are LGHDT and YNNKEL (reference sequence). The CDR3 is made up of 16 amino acids. V lost 4 bases, J lost 3 bases, and 19 bases lay in between. DNA for the CDR3: TGTGCCAGCAGCCCCGGGACTTATGCCAACCTCTACGAGCAGTACTTC. It translates to CASSPGTYANLYEQYF.

This clone was seen a single time. The chain links TRBV19 to TRBJ2-1, with 8 nucleotides matching TRBD2. The germline V gene has CDR1 LNHDA and CDR2 SQIVND (reference sequence). This CDR3 comprises 16 residues. The V segment lost 1 base and the J segment 7 bases; nucleotides outside the gene matches: 9. In DNA form, the CDR3 reads TGTGCCAGTAGTATAGTGCTAGCGGGCCTCAGGAATGAGCAGTTCTTC. Residues: CASSIVLAGLRNEQFF.

This chain links TRBV7-3 with TRBJ1-2; a possible D gene is TRBD1 (5 bases). The CDR3 loop spans 17 amino acids. CDR1 is SGHTA, CDR2 FQGTGA, per germline. Trimming shortened V by 5 bases and J by 1 base, and 20 bases separated the two germline ends. This chain's CDR3 is CASSPNDSPPFNYGYTF. The CDR3 DNA reads as TGTGCCAGCAGCCCTAACGACAGTCCCCCTTTTAACTATGGCTACACCTTC.

The rearrangement links TRBV21-1 to TRBJ1-1. TRBV21-1 is flagged as a pseudogene. CDR3 length equals 15 residues. The CDR3 region is CASSKPIGLGTEAFF. The DNA of the CDR3 is TGTGCCAGCAGCAAACCCATCGGATTGGGCACTGAAGCTTTCTTT.

The V and J genes are TRBV7-2 and TRBJ2-1, with D maybe TRBD2 (5 bases). This CDR3 comprises 15 residues. The germline V and J ends were trimmed by 0 bases and 7 bases, with 13 bases remaining between them. CDR1 and CDR2 (germline): SGHTA, FQGNSA. Here the CDR3 reads CASSLASRADNEQFF. The CDR3 coding sequence is TGTGCCAGCAGCTTAGCGTCGCGGGCCGATAATGAGCAGTTCTTC.

The chain carries TRBV21-1 and TRBJ1-2; the D call in the table, TRBD1, was not verified against the DNA. TRBV21-1 is classified as a pseudogene. The CDR3 contains 13 residues. CDR3 DNA: TGTGCCAGCAACCCGGACAGGTACTATGGCTACACCTTC. Translated: CASNPDRYYGYTF.

The chain links TRBV5-1 to TRBJ1-1, with D possibly matching TRBD1 (6 bases). V lost 1 base and J lost 0, with 10 bases in between. Germline CDR1 reads SGHRS; CDR2 reads YFSETQ. This CDR3 comprises 15 residues. CDR3 sequence: CASSLTGPLNTEAFF. The DNA of the CDR3 is TGCGCCAGCAGCTTGACAGGGCCTTTGAACACTGAAGCTTTCTTT. The full variable domain, its missing parts supplied by reference TRBV5-1 and TRBJ1-1, is KAGVTQTPRYLIKTRGQQVTLSCSPISGHRSVSWYQQTPGQGLQFLFEYFSETQRNKGNFPGRFSGRQFSNSRSEMNVSTLELGDSALYLCASSLTGPLNTEAFFGQGTRLTVV.

J is TRBJ1-4 and V is TRBV5-1; 9 positions agree with TRBD1. The germline gives CDR1 SGHRS, CDR2 YFSETQ. Trimming removed 4 bases from V and 5 bases from J; junction bases left unmatched: 3. The CDR3 has 14 residues. The CDR3 reads CASSQGQGNEKLFF. For the CDR3, the DNA is TGCGCCAGCAGCCAGGGACAGGGCAATGAAAAACTGTTTTTT.

The chain recombines TRBV27 with TRBJ2-7, with 8 bases matching TRBD1. With 2 bases clipped from V and 3 bases from J, the junction kept 6 bases outside the gene matches. The CDR3 extends over 15 amino acids. The germline CDR1 and CDR2 sequences are MNHEY and SMNVEV (reference sequence). The CDR3 DNA reads as TGTGCCAGCAGTTTACGCCCAGGGGGCAACTACGAGCAGTACTTC. It codes for CASSLRPGGNYEQYF.

The genes are TRBV24-1 and TRBJ2-1, with 12 positions matching TRBD2. CDR1 is KGHDR, CDR2 SFDVKD, per germline. Germline trimming cut 4 bases from V and 9 bases from J; bases unmatched to any gene: 9. The CDR3 is 16 amino acids. The CDR3 DNA sequence: TGTGCCACCAGTGACCGGAGACTAGCGGGAGTTGGTGAGCAGTTCTTC. This sequence encodes CATSDRRLAGVGEQFF.

A note on this clone: At one of its ends the junction is not consistent with the germline gene, which may arise from a read error. The gene calls are TRBV7-7 and TRBJ1-5; D is possibly TRBD1 (5 bases). Germline V gives CDR1 SSHAT, CDR2 FNYEAQ (reference sequence). The CDR3 is 15 amino acids. CDR3 loop: CASSPDSNSNQPQHF. CDR3 DNA: TGTGCTAGCAGCCCCGACAGCAATAGCAATCAGCCCCAGCATTTT.

This rearrangement joins TRBV12-3 or TRBV12-4 to TRBJ1-1; D is perhaps TRBD1 (6 bases). V was pared by 2 bases and J by 8 bases, with 9 bases between. The CDR3 covers 12 residues. In DNA, the CDR3 is TGTGCCAGCAGTTTAAACGGACAGGAAGCTTTCTTT. Its translation: CASSLNGQEAFF.

The chain is built from TRBV9 and TRBJ2-2; 8 positions agree with TRBD2. V lost 3 bases to trimming and J lost 3 bases; unmatched junction nucleotides: 13. This CDR3 is built from 18 residues. From germline, CDR1 is SGDLS and CDR2 YYNGEE. In DNA, the CDR3 is TGTGCCAGCAGCGGGGGAAGCGGGAGTTGGGGAGACACCGGGGAGCTGTTTTTT. It encodes CASSGGSGSWGDTGELFF.

The chain has TRBV19 and TRBJ2-3; D is uncertain. The V end was cut by 1 base, the J end by 0 bases, with 8 bases between. CDR1 is LNHDA, CDR2 SQIVND, per germline (reference sequence). CDR3 length: 15 residues. Written as DNA, the CDR3 is TGTGCCAGTAGTATAGGGCGGTACAGCACAGATACGCAGTATTTT. As protein: CASSIGRYSTDTQYF.

The V call is TRBV18, the J call TRBJ2-1; 10 bases are shared with TRBD2. Germline V gene data show CDR1 as KGHSH and CDR2 as LQKENI. The V and J ends lost 4 bases and 10 bases, in that order; junction bases with no gene match: 7. CDR3 size: 14 residues. CDR3 in DNA: TGTGCCAGCTCACTTACCGGGACTAGCGACGAGCAGTTCTTC. Encoded protein: CASSLTGTSDEQFF.

This clone qualifies as medium-sized. This chain uses TRBV6-6 with TRBJ2-7; possible D gene TRBD2, 5 bases. Germline V gene lookup returns CDR1 MNHNY and CDR2 SVGAGI (reference sequence). Trimming removed 10 bases from V and 7 bases from J, with 11 bases in between. This CDR3 is 10 amino acids long. CDR3 residues: CATGSGEQYF. The CDR3 DNA sequence: TGTGCCACCGGTTCGGGAGAGCAGTACTTC.

V and J are TRBV4-1 and TRBJ1-6; D call uncertain. V was shortened by 0 bases and J by 9 bases, with 6 bases between the two germline ends. CDR3 length: 13 amino acids. Germline V lookup: CDR1 MGHRA, CDR2 YSYEKL. CDR3: CASSQDWGSPLHF. The CDR3 bases are TGCGCCAGCAGCCAAGATTGGGGTTCACCCCTCCACTTT.

J is TRBJ2-1 and V is TRBV5-1; D might be TRBD1 or TRBD2, each matching 5 bases. This CDR3 spans 15 amino acids. V was shortened by 1 base and J by 9 bases, with 17 bases between the two germline ends. CDR1 and CDR2 from the germline V gene are SGHRS and YFSETQ. CDR3 in DNA: TGCGCCAGCAGCTTGAGGGACCGAAGCCTGGGTGAGCAGTTCTTC. It yields the protein CASSLRDRSLGEQFF.